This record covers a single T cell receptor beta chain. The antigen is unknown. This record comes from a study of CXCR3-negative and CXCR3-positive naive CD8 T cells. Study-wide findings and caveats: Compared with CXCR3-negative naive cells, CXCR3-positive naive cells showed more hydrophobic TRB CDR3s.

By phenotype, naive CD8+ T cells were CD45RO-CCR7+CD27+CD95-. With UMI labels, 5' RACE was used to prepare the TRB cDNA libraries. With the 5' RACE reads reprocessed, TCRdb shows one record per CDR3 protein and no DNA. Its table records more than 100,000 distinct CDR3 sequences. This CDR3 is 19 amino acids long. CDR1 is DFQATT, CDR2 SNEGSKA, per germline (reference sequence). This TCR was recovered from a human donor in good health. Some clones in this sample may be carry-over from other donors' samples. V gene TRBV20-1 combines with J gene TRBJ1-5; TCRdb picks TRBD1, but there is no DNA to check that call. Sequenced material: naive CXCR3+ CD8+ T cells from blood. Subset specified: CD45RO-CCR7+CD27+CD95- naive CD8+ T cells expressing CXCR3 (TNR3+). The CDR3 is CSASLRRDIVSYSNQPQHF.